The entry below describes one T cell receptor beta chain. Its antigen is undetermined. This entry belongs to a study of monozygotic twins with inflammatory bowel disease. Whole-study results and caveats: No detectable difference in repertoire similarity separated concordant from discordant twins, possibly as a result of limited power. Differing T cell subtypes remained indistinguishable. Healthy twins shared more clonotypes with others than IBD patients, most markedly active ones.

Addition of UMIs with a 6-nucleotide sample barcode was achieved by template switching. TCRdb re-called the 5' RACE reads; every CDR3 protein appears as one record, without DNA. This sample's table reports roughly 160,000 distinct CDR3 sequences. Germline V gives CDR1 SGHRS, CDR2 YFSETQ. The CDR3 is 14 residues long. This sequence originates from a human donor with ulcerative colitis or Crohn's disease, or a healthy co-twin of an affected twin (not recorded which). The specimen was blood. The chain has TRBV5-1 and TRBJ2-7. The CDR3 sequence: CASSLGGNHYEQYF. The whole variable domain, remainder taken from reference TRBV5-1 and TRBJ2-7, is KAGVTQTPRYLIKTRGQQVTLSCSPISGHRSVSWYQQTPGQGLQFLFEYFSETQRNKGNFPGRFSGRQFSNSRSEMNVSTLELGDSALYLCASSLGGNHYEQYFGPGTRLTVT.